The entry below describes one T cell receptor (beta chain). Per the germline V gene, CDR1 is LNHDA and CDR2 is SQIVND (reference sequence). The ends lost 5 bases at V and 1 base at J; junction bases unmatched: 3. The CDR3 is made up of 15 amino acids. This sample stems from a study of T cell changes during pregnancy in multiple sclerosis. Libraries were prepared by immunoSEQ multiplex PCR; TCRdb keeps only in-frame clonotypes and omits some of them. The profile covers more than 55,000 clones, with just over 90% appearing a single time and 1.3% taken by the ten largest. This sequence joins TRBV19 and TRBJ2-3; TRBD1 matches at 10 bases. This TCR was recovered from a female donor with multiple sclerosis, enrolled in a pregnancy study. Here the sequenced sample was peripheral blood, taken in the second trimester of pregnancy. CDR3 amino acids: CASSWGTGGTDTQYF. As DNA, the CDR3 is TGTGCCAGTAGTTGGGGGACAGGGGGCACAGATACGCAGTATTTT.